This TCR beta chain was sequenced during a study of blood T cells in healthy people across ages. The length of the CDR3 is 14 residues. The germline gives CDR1 SGHRS, CDR2 YFSETQ. Trimming left V 3 bases short and J 0 bases short, with 9 bases between. This clonotype was picked up a small number of times. A sample-barcoded 5' primer and a J-beta primer mix were used in a second PCR of roughly 6 to 11 cycles. TCRdb fed the 5' RACE reads into MiXCR, producing one record per CDR3 protein. This table holds 800,000 or so distinct CDR3 sequences, around 25% found once. In addition, the sample was reused for a study of T cells of mothers and their children.

Sequenced input: blood. The J gene is TRBJ1-2, the V gene TRBV5-1, with D possibly being TRBD1 (5 bases). This receptor was obtained from a boy between 5 and 17 years old in good health. In nucleotides, the CDR3 is TGCGCCAGCAGCTGGGACGGCACTAACTATGGCTACACCTTC. This translates into CASSWDGTNYGYTF.